This T cell receptor (beta chain) is from a study of patients and donors after allogeneic stem cell transplantation. The CDR3 contains 13 residues. Germline CDR1 is SEHNR and CDR2 is FQNEAQ (reference sequence). TCRdb reprocessed the RT-PCR reads via MiXCR and lists one record per CDR3 protein. Of over 65,000 distinct CDR3 sequences listed, more than 25% were seen once; the top ten hold around 27%. Sequenced input: blood, either unsorted or a sorted T cell fraction (not recorded which). The TCR sequence derives from a human donor who was either an allogeneic HSCT recipient or a stem cell or donor lymphocyte infusion donor (not recorded which). It is not recorded whose cells these are; they may come from a transplant donor. The rearrangement uses TRBV7-9 and TRBJ2-5, with D tentatively TRBD2 (6 bases). This chain's CDR3 is CVSGGAHRETQYF. CDR3 DNA: TGTGTCTCGGGCGGGGCCCACCGGGAGACCCAGTACTTC. Combining the CDR3 with reference TRBV7-9 and TRBJ2-5 gives the whole variable domain DTGVSQNPRHKITKRGQNVTFRCDPISEHNRLYWYRQTLGQGPEFLTYFQNEAQLEKSRLLSDRFSAERPKGSFSTLEIQRTEQGDSAMYLCVSGGAHRETQYFGPGTRLLVL.